A single sample gave rise to the 20 T cell receptor beta chains below, sequenced in a study of OX40 agonist ivuxolimab in advanced cancers. The table came from immunoSEQ multiplex PCR; TCRdb's copy has only in-frame clones and leaves some out. This table holds about 56,000 clones, more than 80% found once. Sequencing was performed on CD4+ or CD8+ T cells sorted from blood, taken in a trial of the OX40 agonist ivuxolimab. The receptor set was obtained from an adult with an advanced solid tumor such as melanoma, head and neck, liver or kidney cancer.

The chain links TRBV7-2 to TRBJ2-7, with D possibly TRBD1 on 5 matching bases. The CDR3 runs to 14 residues. V was clipped by 3 bases and J by 3 bases, with 12 bases between them. Germline assignment: CDR1 SGHTA and CDR2 FQGNSA. The CDR3 bases are TGTGCCAGCAGCTTGGGTGGGGCCCTCTACGAGCAGTACTTC. Its protein is CASSLGGALYEQYF.

Worth noting for this clone: The same CDR3 is also encoded by other DNA sequences in this sample. J is TRBJ1-3 and V is TRBV30, with no clear D. The CDR3 is made up of 11 amino acids. V lost 2 bases and J lost 7, with 6 bases in between. The V gene's germline CDR1 is GTSNPN and CDR2 SVGIG (reference sequence). CDR3 DNA: TGTGCCTGGAGTAGTGGGAACACCATATATTTT. Protein product: CAWSSGNTIYF.

This chain connects TRBV9 to TRBJ2-5; 7 nucleotides match TRBD2. Germline V gene lookup returns CDR1 SGDLS and CDR2 YYNGEE. J lost 5 bases, V lost 1 base, and 11 bases had no gene match. CDR3 length: 16 residues. The CDR3 bases are TGTGCCAGCAGCGTAAGCGGGAACAACCTCGCGGAGACCCAGTACTTC. Translated: CASSVSGNNLAETQYF. Filled out from reference TRBV9 and TRBJ2-5, the complete variable domain reads DSGVTQTPKHLITATGQRVTLRCSPRSGDLSVYWYQQSLDQGLQFLIQYYNGEERAKGNILERFSAQQFPDLHSELNLSSLELGDSALYFCASSVSGNNLAETQYFGPGTRLLVL.

The rearrangement uses TRBV28 and TRBJ2-7; D may be TRBD1 or TRBD2 (5 bases each). CDR3 length equals 15 residues. Germline V gene lookup returns CDR1 MDHEN and CDR2 SYDVKM. With 7 bases removed from V and 2 bases from J, the gap between germline ends came to 18 bases. The CDR3 spells CASTPSLTATYEQYF. Here the CDR3 DNA reads TGTGCCAGCACCCCTAGCCTGACAGCTACCTACGAGCAGTACTTC.

The rearrangement uses TRBV5-1 and TRBJ2-1; D might be TRBD1 or TRBD2, each matching 5 bases. This CDR3 contains 13 residues. The ends were cut back, 5 bases at V and 6 bases at J, with 12 bases in the middle. Germline V CDR1 and CDR2: SGHRS, YFSETQ. Written as DNA, the CDR3 is TGCGCCAGCAGTGAGGGGCCCCCCAATGAGCAGTTCTTC. Translated, it gives CASSEGPPNEQFF.

V is TRBV7-2 and J is TRBJ2-7, with 8 nucleotides matching TRBD2. The germline CDR1 and CDR2 sequences are SGHTA and FQGNSA. The V segment lost 1 base and the J segment 1 base; nucleotides outside the gene matches: 0. The CDR3 totals 14 residues. This CDR3 reads CASSLVAGSYEQYF. The CDR3, as DNA: TGTGCCAGCAGCTTAGTAGCGGGATCCTACGAGCAGTACTTC.

This chain joins TRBV25-1 and TRBJ1-2; 7 bases are a match to TRBD1. With V trimmed by 2 bases and J by 4 bases, 1 base remained unmatched. CDR1 is MGHDK and CDR2 is SYGVNS in the germline V gene. CDR3 length: 13 amino acids. The CDR3 spells CASSERQGYGYTF. The CDR3 DNA sequence: TGTGCCAGCAGTGAACGACAGGGCTATGGCTACACCTTC.

V is TRBV6-6 and J is TRBJ2-7, with D possibly being TRBD1 (6 bases). Germline V gene sequence: CDR1 MNHNY, CDR2 SVGAGI (reference sequence). This CDR3 spans 13 amino acids. V was cut by 7 bases and J by 3 bases, with 13 bases left in between. In DNA, the CDR3 is TGTGCCAGCAATCGGGACACATACTACGAGCAGTACTTC. Protein: CASNRDTYYEQYF.

The V gene is TRBV7-2, the J gene TRBJ1-2, with 10 bases that match TRBD1. Trimming took 4 bases from V and 6 from J; bases not matched to a gene: 5. This CDR3 comprises 14 residues. Germline CDR1 is SGHTA and CDR2 is FQGNSA. The CDR3 spells CASSSGTGADGYTF. CDR3 coding DNA: TGTGCCAGCAGCTCCGGGACAGGGGCTGATGGCTACACCTTC.

Comments on this clone: A read error may produce the germline difference seen at one junction end. The J gene is TRBJ2-1, the V gene TRBV13; no clear D gene. From germline, CDR1 is PRHDT and CDR2 FYEKMQ (reference sequence). The CDR3 runs to 11 residues. CDR3 sequence (DNA): TGTGCCAGCAGCTTTTACACTGAGCAGTTCTTC. The encoded protein is CASSFYTEQFF.

V is TRBV15 and J is TRBJ1-4; a weak D match, TRBD1 (5 bases). This CDR3 contains 15 residues. The V gene lost 5 bases and the J gene lost 8 bases, with 18 bases spanning the gap. From germline, CDR1 is LNHNV and CDR2 YYDKDF (reference sequence). The CDR3 region has the DNA TGTGCCACCAGCCTCCTGGGGCAGGGTTCGGAAAAACTGTTTTTT. This codes for CATSLLGQGSEKLFF.

This rearrangement joins TRBV18 to TRBJ2-7; no clear D. CDR1 is KGHSH and CDR2 is LQKENI in the germline V gene. The CDR3 consists of 14 residues. V was pared by 3 bases and J by 5 bases, with 14 bases between. CDR3 bases: TGTGCCAGCTCACCGGGGTCATCTCCGGACGAGCAGTACTTC. This codes for CASSPGSSPDEQYF. Using reference TRBV18 and TRBJ2-7 for the parts outside the CDR3, the full variable domain is NAGVMQNPRHLVRRRGQEARLRCSPMKGHSHVYWYRQLPEEGLKFMVYLQKENIIDESGMPKERFSAEFPKEGPSILRIQQVVRGDSAAYFCASSPGSSPDEQYFGPGTRLTVT.

The V call is TRBV4-3, the J call TRBJ1-2; unclear D gene. CDR1 LGHNA and CDR2 YSLEER come from the germline V gene. This CDR3 has 17 residues. V gave up 1 base and J gave up 7 bases, with 22 bases separating them. The DNA of the CDR3 is TGCGCCAGCAGCCAAGCGGTACCAGGCGATAGCTGGGGTGGCTACACCTTC. It specifies CASSQAVPGDSWGGYTF.

The rearrangement joins TRBV6-1 to TRBJ1-5; tentatively, D is TRBD1 (5 bases). Trimming removed 7 bases from V and 1 base from J, with 11 bases in between. The length of the CDR3 is 14 residues. Germline V CDR1 and CDR2: MNHNS, SASEGT. CDR3 loop: CASKMTASNQPQHF. The CDR3 DNA reads as TGTGCCAGCAAGATGACAGCCAGCAATCAGCCCCAGCATTTT.

This chain links TRBV10-1 with TRBJ2-5; a possible D gene is TRBD1 (5 bases). The ends were cut back, 4 bases at V and 1 base at J, with 7 bases in the middle. CDR1 and CDR2 from the germline V gene are WNHNN and SYGVQD (reference sequence). This CDR3 contains 13 residues. This chain's CDR3 is CASSGRVQETQYF. CDR3 nucleotide sequence: TGCGCCAGCAGTGGCAGGGTCCAAGAGACCCAGTACTTC.

V is TRBV25-1 and J is TRBJ1-2; D might be TRBD1 (5 bases). This CDR3 has 15 amino acids. The V end was cut by 1 base, the J end by 1 base, with 10 bases between. Germline loops: CDR1 MGHDK, CDR2 SYGVNS. The chain's CDR3 is CASSESRAVNYGYTF. The CDR3 nucleotides are TGTGCCAGCAGTGAATCCAGGGCAGTTAACTATGGCTACACCTTC.

The rearrangement uses TRBV19 and TRBJ1-5, with D possibly being TRBD1 (5 bases). This CDR3 is 14 amino acids long. The V gene's germline CDR1 is LNHDA and CDR2 SQIVND (reference sequence). The V and J ends lost 8 bases and 0 bases respectively, with 11 bases between them. CDR3 nucleotide sequence: TGTGCCAGTGCTCAGGGAAATAGCAATCAGCCCCAGCATTTT. Protein product: CASAQGNSNQPQHF.

The rearrangement uses TRBV14 and TRBJ1-1, with D uncertain. The V end lost 3 bases, the J end lost 5 bases, and 13 bases lay between the germline ends. This CDR3 is 14 amino acids long. Germline loops: CDR1 SGHDN, CDR2 FVKESK. Written as DNA, the CDR3 is TGTGCCAGCAGCCAGTCGCCGATCGGGACTGAAGCTTTCTTT. Residues: CASSQSPIGTEAFF. Together with reference TRBV14 and TRBJ1-1, the CDR3 gives the full variable domain: EAGVTQFPSHSVIEKGQTVTLRCDPISGHDNLYWYRRVMGKEIKFLLHFVKESKQDESGMPNNRFLAERTGGTYSTLKVQPAELEDSGVYFCASSQSPIGTEAFFGQGTRLTVV.

The chain links TRBV2 to TRBJ2-1; 7 bases line up with TRBD2. The CDR3 extends over 12 amino acids. Per germline, CDR1 SNHLY and CDR2 FYNNEI. Losses at the gene ends were 6 bases for V and 15 bases for J; bases not matched to a gene: 11. This CDR3 is CASRVRREFVFF. The CDR3 DNA follows: TGTGCCAGCAGGGTGAGGCGGGAGTTTGTGTTCTTC. The full variable domain, in which reference TRBV2 and TRBJ2-1 provide the parts outside the CDR3, is EPEVTQTPSHQVTQMGQEVILRCVPISNHLYFYWYRQILGQKVEFLVSFYNNEISEKSEIFDDQFSVERPDGSNFTLKIRSTKLEDSAMYFCASRVRREFVFFGPGTRLTVL.

The chain uses TRBV5-4 and TRBJ1-2, with D uncertain. The V and J ends lost 0 bases and 1 base respectively, with 10 bases between them. Germline CDR1 SGHNT, CDR2 YYREEE (reference sequence). The CDR3 covers 15 residues. CDR3 coding DNA: TGTGCCAGCAGCTTGGTAGGAGGAAGTAACTATGGCTACACCTTC. Translating it yields CASSLVGGSNYGYTF.